This entry lists 7 T cell receptor beta chains sequenced from one sample in a study of CD8 T cells in ankylosing spondylitis. TCRdb fed the 5' RACE reads into MiXCR, producing one record per CDR3 protein. The sample holds about 360,000 distinct CDR3 sequences, 20% to 25% seen once. What was sequenced was blood, either unsorted or a sorted T cell fraction (not recorded which). These receptor sequences come from a male donor with ankylosing spondylitis or in good health (not recorded which).

V is TRBV29-1 and J is TRBJ2-1, with TRBD1 matching over 11 bases. CDR1 and CDR2 from the germline V gene are SQVTM and ANQGSEA. This CDR3 is built from 16 residues. V shed 3 bases, J shed 6 bases, and the junction held 10 bases outside the gene matches. The CDR3 sequence: CSVDRPGQGVVNEQFF. The CDR3 DNA reads TGCAGCGTTGATCGTCCGGGACAGGGGGTGGTCAATGAGCAGTTCTTC.

This chain uses TRBV10-3 with TRBJ2-7; no reliable D call. V shed 0 bases and J shed 3 bases, with 12 bases lying between them. Germline CDR1 ENHRY, CDR2 SYGVKD. The length of the CDR3 is 15 residues. The CDR3 sequence: CAISESSGLIYEQYF. As DNA, the CDR3 is TGTGCCATCAGTGAGTCGTCCGGGCTTATCTACGAGCAGTACTTC.

The rearrangement uses TRBV7-9 and TRBJ2-1; D is unresolved. With 7 bases removed from V and 2 bases from J, the gap between germline ends came to 15 bases. Germline loops: CDR1 SEHNR, CDR2 FQNEAQ (reference sequence). The CDR3 is made up of 15 amino acids. CDR3 region: CASIPLVRAYNEQFF. The CDR3 nucleotides are TGTGCCAGCATCCCGCTGGTACGGGCCTACAATGAGCAGTTCTTC.

The chain recombines TRBV7-8 with TRBJ2-7; a possible D gene is TRBD2 (5 bases). From germline, CDR1 is SGHVS and CDR2 FQNEAQ. Trimming left V 5 bases short and J 2 bases short, with 16 bases between. The CDR3 has 15 amino acids. CDR3 sequence: CASSIDLAGAYEQYF. The CDR3 coding sequence is TGTGCCAGCAGCATCGACCTAGCAGGAGCCTACGAGCAGTACTTC.

The DNA for the CDR3 is TGTGCCACCAGCAGAGATTCGGGGGGGGCGAGAGATACGCAGTATTTT. Translation: CATSRDSGGARDTQYF. This chain links TRBV15 with TRBJ2-3; 8 nucleotides line up with TRBD2. The CDR3 covers 16 residues. V lost 0 bases and J lost 5; bases outside the gene matches: 7. Germline CDR1 is LNHNV and CDR2 is YYDKDF (reference sequence).

This clonotype was seen a few times. This chain connects TRBV11-2 to TRBJ1-4, with unresolved D. This CDR3 is built from 15 residues. The germline gives CDR1 SGHAT, CDR2 FQNNGV. The V end lost 5 bases, the J end lost 2 bases, and 12 bases lay between the germline ends. The CDR3: CASSGSWVTNEKLFF. In DNA form, the CDR3 reads TGTGCCAGCAGCGGATCGTGGGTGACTAATGAAAAACTGTTTTTT.

The chain is built from TRBV29-1 and TRBJ2-7; TRBD2 agrees at 13 bases. This CDR3 spans 14 amino acids. Germline-derived CDR1 and CDR2 are SQVTM and ANQGSEA. The V segment lost 6 bases and the J segment 2 bases; nucleotides outside the gene matches: 4. The CDR3 here is CSVRTSGGTYEQYF. CDR3 sequence (DNA): TGCAGCGTCCGGACTAGCGGGGGTACCTACGAGCAGTACTTC.